This T cell receptor beta chain was profiled in a study of T cells in Graves' hyperthyroidism and ophthalmopathy. Study observations and caveats: Among clonotypes expanded in thyroid above 0.001, most were also found in blood. In validation, the model predicted ophthalmopathy. These predictions came a median about 6.5 months before onset.

To note about this clonotype: Its antigen is currently unknown.

Amplified TCR beta CDR3 regions derived from RNA transcripts. The HTBI set primed first-round TCR CDR3 RT-PCR. TCRdb analysed the multiplex PCR reads with MiXCR anew, one entry per CDR3 protein. The sample includes approximately 620,000 distinct CDR3 sequences, about 15% of them seen just once. The specimen was blood. The source of this sequence is a woman in her twenties or thirties with Graves' hyperthyroidism that later progressed to Graves' ophthalmopathy.

This CDR3 is CAIKGTSSYEQYF. The CDR3 region has the DNA TGTGCCATCAAGGGGACATCCTCCTACGAGCAGTACTTC. The chain recombines TRBV10-3 with TRBJ2-7; possibly TRBD1 for D (6 bases). CDR1 and CDR2 (germline): ENHRY, SYGVKD. The length of the CDR3 is 13 residues. V was pared by 7 bases and J by 0 bases, with 10 bases between.